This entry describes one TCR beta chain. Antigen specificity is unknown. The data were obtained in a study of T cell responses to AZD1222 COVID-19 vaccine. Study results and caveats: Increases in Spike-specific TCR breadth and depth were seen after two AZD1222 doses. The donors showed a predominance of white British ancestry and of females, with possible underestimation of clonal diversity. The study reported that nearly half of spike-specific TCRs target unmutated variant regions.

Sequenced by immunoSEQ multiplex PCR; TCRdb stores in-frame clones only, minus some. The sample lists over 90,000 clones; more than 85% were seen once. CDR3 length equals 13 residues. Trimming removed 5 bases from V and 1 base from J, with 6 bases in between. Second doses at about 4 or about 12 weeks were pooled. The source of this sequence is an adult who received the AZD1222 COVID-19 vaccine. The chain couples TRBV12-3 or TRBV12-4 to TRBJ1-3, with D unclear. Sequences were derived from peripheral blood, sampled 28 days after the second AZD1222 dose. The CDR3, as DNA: TGTGCCAGCAGTCTCATTTCTGGAAACACCATATATTTT. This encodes CASSLISGNTIYF.